The clone carrying this T cell receptor (beta chain) was recorded once. Its specificity is not known. Generated by immunoSEQ multiplex PCR, the TCRdb table keeps only in-frame clones and is missing some. The profile shows 30,000 to 40,000 clones, 65% to 80% of them singletons. V lost 7 bases to trimming and J lost 6 bases, with 13 bases between them. Germline lookup yields CDR1 ENHRY and CDR2 SYGVKD. The CDR3 spans 12 residues. The data were obtained in a study of a mutant IDH1 vaccine in newly diagnosed glioma. The wider study: Earlier care involved radiotherapy, temozolomide, or both, and the majority received both.

Specified time point: baseline, week 1 (first vaccination visit). Treatment denoted: pre-vaccination baseline after standard-of-care therapy. Overall study findings and caveats: Pseudoprogression seemed unlinked to shifts in top peripheral T cell clonotypes. Vaccine-induced immune responses were detected in around 93% of patients.

J is TRBJ2-7 and V is TRBV10-3; a possible D gene is TRBD1 (6 bases). The source of this sequence is a man between 50 and 59 years old with glioma. Some clones in this sample may be carry-over from other donors' samples. Sequencing was performed on peripheral blood mononuclear cells (PBMCs), taken from a glioma patient treated with radiotherapy, temozolomide or both. For the CDR3, the DNA is TGTGCCATCAAGGCAGGGGACCCCGAGCAGTACTTC. Its protein is CAIKAGDPEQYF.